Below, 5 T cell receptor beta chains from the same sample are listed, as sequenced in a study of blood T cells in healthy people across ages. PCR was performed a second time for roughly 6 to 12 cycles using a sample-barcoded 5' primer and a J-beta primer mix. Each CDR3 protein is one row after TCRdb ran MiXCR on the 5' RACE reads. The sample shows hundreds of thousands of distinct CDR3 sequences, about 51% of them seen only once. Sequences were obtained from blood. These receptors were obtained from a woman of 80 years or more in good health.

This clonotype has just a few counts. The chain joins TRBV6-2 or TRBV6-3 to TRBJ2-4; 7 nucleotides match TRBD2. The J call may be incorrect, as the DNA end agrees better with TRBJ2-7. The germline V gene has CDR1 MNHEY and CDR2 SVGEGT. The CDR3 spans 14 residues. CDR3 nucleotides: TGTGCCGCAGGACTCGGGGGGAGTACGAGCGAGCAGTACTTC. Protein: CAAGLGGSTSEQYF.

The chain combines TRBV20-1 with TRBJ2-5; no reliable D call. The closer fit of TRBJ2-4 to the DNA end suggests the J call may be wrong. CDR3 size: 14 residues. Germline assignment: CDR1 DFQATT and CDR2 SNEGSKA (reference sequence). The DNA of the CDR3 is TGCAGTGCTAGCCAAGATGCGAACCGAAACATTCAGTACTTC. Translated, it gives CSASQDANRNIQYF.

This clonotype was seen many times. This chain uses TRBV2 with TRBJ2-4; D remains unclear. Germline CDR1 is SNHLY and CDR2 is FYNNEI. The CDR3 length is 12 residues. V was trimmed by 6 bases and J by 5 bases, leaving 8 bases between them. CDR3 sequence: CASRSQENIQYF. The CDR3 DNA follows: TGTGCCAGCAGGTCCCAGGAAAACATTCAGTACTTC.

This clonotype was counted ten times or more. The genes are TRBV29-1 and TRBJ2-5; D gene ambiguous. The CDR3 totals 12 residues. Germline CDR1 is SQVTM and CDR2 is ANQGSEA. V shed 7 bases and J shed 1 base, with 10 bases lying between them. The CDR3 sequence: CSALPSQETQYF. In DNA, the CDR3 is TGCAGCGCCCTTCCTAGCCAAGAGACCCAGTACTTC.

The chain couples TRBV5-1 to TRBJ2-5; a possible D gene is TRBD1 (7 bases). Trimming stripped 5 bases from V and 11 bases from J, with 19 bases between. The germline V gene encodes CDR1 SGHRS and CDR2 YFSETQ. The CDR3 is 13 residues long. Here the CDR3 reads CASRSRGDNEQYF. The CDR3 nucleotides read TGCGCCAGCAGGAGCAGGGGGGACAATGAGCAGTACTTC.